A selection of T cell receptor beta chains follows, all from one sample in a study of blood T cell repertoires in COVID-19. Sequencing used immunoSEQ multiplex PCR; TCRdb keeps in-frame clones, though not all of them. The sample holds about 260,000 clones, about 90% seen once. The sequenced sample was peripheral blood. The origin of the receptors is a person under 35 with COVID-19, enrolled during active disease. CDR3s include the opening cysteine and the closing phenylalanine or tryptophan. The D gene is left open where the match is weak. For some rows the clone size is stated as once, few or many, or as a class when expanded; others skip it.

j_call d_call v_call clone_size cdr3_aa cdr3_nt
TRBJ2-7 TRBD2 TRBV27 . CASSPGLTYEQYF TGTGCCAGCTCTCCGGGACTAACTTACGAGCAGTACTTC
TRBJ1-1 TRBD1 TRBV15 . CATSGGQGGNTEAFF TGTGCCACCAGTGGGGGACAGGGGGGGAACACTGAAGCTTTCTTT
TRBJ2-3 . TRBV6-5 . CASSYGGTSTDTQYF TGTGCCAGCAGTTACGGGGGGACTAGCACAGATACGCAGTATTTT
TRBJ2-7 . TRBV5-4 . CASSLGVYYEQYF TGTGCCAGCAGCTTGGGCGTATACTACGAGCAGTACTTC
TRBJ2-3 . TRBV18 . CASSPPGQGRDTQYF TGTGCCAGCTCACCACCCGGGCAGGGGCGGGATACGCAGTATTTT
TRBJ1-2 . TRBV5-1 . CASSDGSGVGYTF TGCGCCAGCAGCGACGGCAGCGGTGTAGGCTACACCTTC
TRBJ1-5 TRBD1 TRBV6-1 . CASSEYRGVNQPQHF TGTGCCAGCAGTGAATACAGGGGGGTAAATCAGCCCCAGCATTTT
TRBJ2-1 . TRBV5-5 . CASSLYATTQFF TGTGCCAGCAGCTTGTACGCGACAACGCAGTTCTTC
TRBJ2-7 TRBD1 TRBV9 . CASSPQGAQYEQYF TGTGCCAGCAGCCCCCAGGGGGCCCAGTACGAGCAGTACTTC
TRBJ2-7 . TRBV14 . CASSQTQDSSYEQYF TGTGCCAGCAGCCAGACCCAGGACAGTTCCTACGAGCAGTACTTC
TRBJ2-2 TRBD1 TRBV27 . CASRYTGANTGELFF TGTGCCAGCAGATACACAGGGGCGAACACCGGGGAGCTGTTTTTT
TRBJ2-1 TRBD2 TRBV5-4 . CASSGLLAGVVNEQFF TGTGCCAGCAGCGGGCTACTAGCGGGAGTTGTTAATGAGCAGTTCTTC
TRBJ1-5 . TRBV5-1 . CASSLDGAGGPQHF TGCGCCAGCAGCTTGGACGGTGCCGGGGGGCCCCAGCATTTT
TRBJ2-7 TRBD2 TRBV5-4 . CASSSSGGSYEQYF TGTGCCAGCAGCTCTAGCGGGGGTTCCTACGAGCAGTACTTC
TRBJ1-2 . TRBV29-1 . CSVQAAYGYTF TGCAGCGTCCAAGCGGCCTATGGCTACACCTTC
TRBJ2-5 . TRBV5-1 . CASSPSVAGGYQETQYF TGCGCCAGCAGCCCGTCGGTGGCAGGGGGGTACCAAGAGACCCAGTACTTC
TRBJ1-2 . TRBV12-3/TRBV12-4 . CASSFELPYGYTF TGTGCCAGCAGTTTCGAGCTCCCCTATGGCTACACCTTC
TRBJ1-3 . TRBV4-2 . CASSQNRLSGNTIYF TGTGCCAGCAGCCAGAACAGGCTCTCTGGAAACACCATATATTTT
TRBJ1-6 TRBD1 TRBV3-1/TRBV3-2 . CASSRQGDSPLHF TGTGCCAGCAGCCGACAGGGAGATTCACCCCTCCACTTT
TRBJ1-2 TRBD1 TRBV27 . CASSSADRGEGYTF TGTGCCAGCAGTTCCGCGGACAGGGGGGAAGGCTACACCTTC
TRBJ2-5 TRBD2 TRBV10-3 few CAISNGLAGGGQETQYF TGTGCCATCAGTAACGGACTAGCGGGAGGGGGTCAAGAGACCCAGTACTTC
TRBJ2-4 TRBD2 TRBV7-8 once CASSLGGGRLAGELDIQYF TGTGCCAGCAGCTTAGGGGGTGGAAGACTAGCGGGAGAATTGGACATTCAGTACTTC
TRBJ2-1 TRBD2 TRBV11-2 . CASSLSGSNWFGEQFF TGTGCCAGCAGCCTGAGCGGGAGTAATTGGTTCGGTGAGCAGTTCTTC
TRBJ2-1 TRBD1 TRBV7-8 once CASSLTRTGVNEQFF TGTGCCAGCAGCTTAACCCGGACAGGGGTAAATGAGCAGTTCTTC
TRBJ1-5 . TRBV7-2 . CASSLGETLPQHF TGTGCCAGCAGCTTAGGGGAGACTTTGCCCCAGCATTTT
TRBJ2-7 TRBD1 TRBV10-3 . CAISESRDSDYEQYF TGTGCCATCAGTGAGTCCAGGGACAGCGACTACGAGCAGTACTTC
TRBJ1-5 TRBD1 TRBV7-9 . CASSKQGAEPQHF TGTGCCAGCAGCAAACAGGGGGCTGAGCCCCAGCATTTT
TRBJ1-2 TRBD1 TRBV12-5 . CASGPWPQGASNYGYTF TGTGCTAGTGGTCCCTGGCCCCAGGGGGCCTCTAACTATGGCTACACCTTC
TRBJ1-2 . TRBV3-1/TRBV3-2 . CASSQAGAQSRGYTF TGTGCCAGCAGCCAAGCAGGGGCGCAATCAAGGGGCTACACCTTC
TRBJ2-6 . TRBV6-5 . CASKERLSGANVLTF TGTGCCAGCAAGGAGCGGCTCTCTGGGGCCAACGTCCTGACTTTC
TRBJ2-1 TRBD2 TRBV11-1 . CASSPRSTSGYNEQFF TGTGCCAGCAGCCCACGGTCGACTAGCGGTTACAATGAGCAGTTCTTC
TRBJ1-3 . TRBV11-2 . CASSPGGNTIYF TGTGCCAGCAGCCCCGGTGGAAACACCATATATTTT
TRBJ1-2 . TRBV27 once CASSLADGIYGYTF TGTGCCAGCAGCCTTGCCGACGGGATCTATGGCTACACCTTC
TRBJ1-1 . TRBV19 . CASSIRAGALTRDTEAFF TGTGCCAGTAGTATTCGGGCAGGGGCTCTTACTAGGGACACTGAAGCTTTCTTT
TRBJ2-1 TRBD2 TRBV2 . CASTEGLAGGPMNEQFF TGTGCCAGCACTGAGGGACTAGCGGGAGGGCCGATGAATGAGCAGTTCTTC
TRBJ2-7 TRBD2 TRBV27 . CASSLLASGSYEQYF TGTGCCAGCAGTTTACTAGCTAGCGGGAGCTACGAGCAGTACTTC
TRBJ2-5 TRBD2 TRBV5-1 . CASSTGAGEGETQYF TGCGCCAGCAGCACGGGAGCGGGGGAGGGAGAGACCCAGTACTTC
TRBJ2-3 . TRBV23-1 . CASSQSKRSTDTQYF TGCGCCAGCAGTCAATCTAAGCGGAGCACAGATACGCAGTATTTT
TRBJ2-1 TRBD1 TRBV12-3/TRBV12-4 . CASGLTGDEQFF TGTGCCAGCGGCCTTACAGGGGACGAGCAGTTCTTC
TRBJ2-3 TRBD2 TRBV13 . CASSLGLAGVDGTQYF TGTGCCAGCAGCTTAGGCCTAGCGGGAGTAGATGGTACGCAGTATTTT
TRBJ2-7 . TRBV7-2 . CASSSHDRGGLSSYEQYF TGTGCCAGCAGCTCCCACGACAGGGGAGGGTTAAGCTCCTACGAGCAGTACTTC
TRBJ1-6 . TRBV5-1 few CASSYQTSYNSPLHF TGCGCCAGCAGCTACCAGACAAGCTATAATTCACCCCTCCACTTT
TRBJ1-6 TRBD1 TRBV25-1 . CASSAQGANSPLHF TGTGCCAGCAGTGCGCAGGGGGCCAATTCACCCCTCCACTTT
TRBJ2-1 TRBD2 TRBV5-1 . CASSLGSSGDNEQFF TGCGCCAGCAGCTTGGGGTCTAGCGGAGACAATGAGCAGTTCTTC
TRBJ2-7 . TRBV7-2 . CASRPGRGSHEQYF TGTGCCAGCAGGCCTGGAAGGGGGTCGCACGAGCAGTACTTC
TRBJ1-4 . TRBV6-2/TRBV6-3 . CASSLSKTQPNEKLFF TGTGCCAGCAGCCTCTCGAAGACTCAGCCTAATGAAAAACTGTTTTTT
TRBJ2-3 . TRBV27 . CASLNKWRDGTDTQYF TGTGCCAGCCTAAACAAGTGGCGGGACGGCACAGATACGCAGTATTTT
TRBJ2-6 . TRBV6-5 . CASTRSGANVLTF TGTGCCAGCACTCGCTCTGGGGCCAACGTCCTGACTTTC
TRBJ2-3 TRBD2 TRBV5-1 . CASSTSGDTDTQYF TGCGCCAGCAGCACCAGCGGGGACACAGATACGCAGTATTTT
TRBJ2-7 . TRBV7-9 . CASTSPGLTYEQYF TGTGCCAGCACCTCGCCGGGACTTACCTACGAGCAGTACTTC
TRBJ1-2 TRBD1 TRBV7-9 . CASSFGQDGYTF TGTGCCAGCAGCTTTGGACAGGATGGCTACACCTTC
TRBJ1-2 . TRBV19 . CASIEGQGHYGYTF TGTGCCAGTATTGAAGGGCAGGGGCACTATGGCTACACCTTC
TRBJ2-4 . TRBV5-1 . CASSEVNPGHIQYF TGCGCCAGCAGCGAGGTCAATCCAGGGCACATTCAGTACTTC
TRBJ1-2 . TRBV12-1 . CASSLTPRLNYGYTF TGTGCCAGCAGCCTCACCCCCAGGCTCAACTATGGCTACACCTTC
TRBJ1-1 TRBD1 TRBV11-2 . CASSLGQLTEAFF TGTGCCAGCAGCTTGGGACAGTTGACTGAAGCTTTCTTT